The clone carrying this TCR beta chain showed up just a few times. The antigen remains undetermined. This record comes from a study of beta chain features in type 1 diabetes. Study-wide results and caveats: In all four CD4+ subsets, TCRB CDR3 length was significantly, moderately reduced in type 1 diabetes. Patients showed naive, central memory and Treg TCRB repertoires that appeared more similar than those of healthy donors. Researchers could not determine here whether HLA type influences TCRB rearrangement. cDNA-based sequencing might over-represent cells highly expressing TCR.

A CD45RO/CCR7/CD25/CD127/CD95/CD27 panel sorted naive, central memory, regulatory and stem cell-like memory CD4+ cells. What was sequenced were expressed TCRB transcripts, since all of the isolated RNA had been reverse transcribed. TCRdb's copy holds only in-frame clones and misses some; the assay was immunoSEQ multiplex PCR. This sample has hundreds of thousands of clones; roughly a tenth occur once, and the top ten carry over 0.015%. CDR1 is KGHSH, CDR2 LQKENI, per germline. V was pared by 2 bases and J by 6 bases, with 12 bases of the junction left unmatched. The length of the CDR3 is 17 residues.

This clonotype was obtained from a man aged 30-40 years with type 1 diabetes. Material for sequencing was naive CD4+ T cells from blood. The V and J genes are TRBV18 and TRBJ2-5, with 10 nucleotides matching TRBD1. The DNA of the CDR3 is TGTGCCAGCTCACCAACCGGGACAGGGGCGCAATCGAAGACCCAGTACTTC. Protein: CASSPTGTGAQSKTQYF.